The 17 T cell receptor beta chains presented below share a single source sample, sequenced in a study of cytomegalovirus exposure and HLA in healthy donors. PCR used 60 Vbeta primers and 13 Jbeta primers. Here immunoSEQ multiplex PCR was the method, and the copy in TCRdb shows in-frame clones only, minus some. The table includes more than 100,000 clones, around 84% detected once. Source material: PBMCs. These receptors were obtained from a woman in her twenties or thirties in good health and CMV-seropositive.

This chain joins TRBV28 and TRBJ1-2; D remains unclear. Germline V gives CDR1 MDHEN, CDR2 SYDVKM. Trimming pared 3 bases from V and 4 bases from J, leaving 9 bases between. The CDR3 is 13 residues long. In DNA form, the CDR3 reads TGTGCCAGCAGTTTGGCAGGCACCTATGGCTACACCTTC. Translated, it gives CASSLAGTYGYTF.

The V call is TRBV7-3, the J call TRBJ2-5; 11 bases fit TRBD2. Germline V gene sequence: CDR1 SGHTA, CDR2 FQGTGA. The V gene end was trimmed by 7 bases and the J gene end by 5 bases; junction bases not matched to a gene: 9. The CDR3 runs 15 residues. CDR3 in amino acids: CASKPSGGFLETQYF. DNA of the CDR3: TGTGCCAGCAAACCTAGCGGGGGGTTTTTGGAGACCCAGTACTTC.

CDR3 region: CASSQTENSPLHF. CDR3 sequence (DNA): TGTGCCAGCAGCCAAACAGAGAATTCACCCCTCCACTTT. The chain has TRBV7-9 and TRBJ1-6; D is ambiguous. CDR1 and CDR2 (germline): SEHNR, FQNEAQ (reference sequence). This CDR3 is built from 13 residues. V lost 5 bases to trimming and J lost 7 bases, with 9 bases between them.

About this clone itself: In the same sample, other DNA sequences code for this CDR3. DNA for the CDR3: TGTGCCAGCAGCGTCTACACCGGGGAGCTGTTTTTT. It specifies CASSVYTGELFF. The chain combines TRBV9 with TRBJ2-2; no clear D gene. Germline CDR1 SGDLS, CDR2 YYNGEE. Trimming took 2 bases from V and 3 from J, leaving 2 bases between them. CDR3 length: 12 amino acids.

CDR3 DNA sequence: TGCGCCAGCAGCTCCGGGGTTGACAGGGTTAGCTATGGCTACACCTTC. This encodes CASSSGVDRVSYGYTF. V usage is TRBV5-1 and J usage is TRBJ1-2; 7 bases fit TRBD1. The CDR3 sequence is 16 residues long. V was pared by 3 bases and J by 4 bases, with 12 bases of the junction left unmatched. Germline V gene sequence: CDR1 SGHRS, CDR2 YFSETQ.

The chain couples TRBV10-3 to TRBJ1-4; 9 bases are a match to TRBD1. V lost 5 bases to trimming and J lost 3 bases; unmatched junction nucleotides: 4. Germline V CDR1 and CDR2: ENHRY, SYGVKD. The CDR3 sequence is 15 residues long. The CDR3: CAISLGTGPNEKLFF. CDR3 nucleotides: TGTGCCATCAGTCTCGGGACAGGGCCTAATGAAAAACTGTTTTTT.

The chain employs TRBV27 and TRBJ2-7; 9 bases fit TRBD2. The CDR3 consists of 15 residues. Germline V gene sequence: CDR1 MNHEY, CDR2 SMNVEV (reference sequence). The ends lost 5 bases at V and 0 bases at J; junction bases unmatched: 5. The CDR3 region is CASSPNSGSSYEQYF. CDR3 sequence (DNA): TGTGCCAGCAGTCCGAATAGCGGGAGCTCCTACGAGCAGTACTTC.

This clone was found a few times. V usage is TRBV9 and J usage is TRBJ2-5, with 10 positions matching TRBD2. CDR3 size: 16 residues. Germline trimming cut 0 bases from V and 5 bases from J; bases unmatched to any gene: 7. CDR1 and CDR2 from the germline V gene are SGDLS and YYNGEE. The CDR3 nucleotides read TGTGCCAGCAGCGTAGGAGGAGCGGGGGGGGTGGAGACCCAGTACTTC. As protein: CASSVGGAGGVETQYF.

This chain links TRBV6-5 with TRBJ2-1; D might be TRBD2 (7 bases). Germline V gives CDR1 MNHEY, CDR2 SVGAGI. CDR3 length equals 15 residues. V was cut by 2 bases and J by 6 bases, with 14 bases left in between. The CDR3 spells CASSYGGADTNEQFF. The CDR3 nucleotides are TGTGCCAGCAGTTACGGGGGGGCAGACACCAATGAGCAGTTCTTC.

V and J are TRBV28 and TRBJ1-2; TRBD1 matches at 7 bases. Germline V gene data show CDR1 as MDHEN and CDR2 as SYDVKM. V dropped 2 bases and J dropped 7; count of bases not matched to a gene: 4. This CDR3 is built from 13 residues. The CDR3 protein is CASSLRDSFGYTF. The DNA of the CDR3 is TGTGCCAGCAGTTTAAGGGACAGTTTTGGCTACACCTTC.

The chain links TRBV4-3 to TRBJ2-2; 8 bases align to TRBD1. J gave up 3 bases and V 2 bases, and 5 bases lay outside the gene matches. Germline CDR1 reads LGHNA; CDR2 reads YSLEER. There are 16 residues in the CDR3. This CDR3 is CASSQPDRGDTGELFF. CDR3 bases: TGCGCCAGCAGCCAACCAGACAGGGGCGACACCGGGGAGCTGTTTTTT.

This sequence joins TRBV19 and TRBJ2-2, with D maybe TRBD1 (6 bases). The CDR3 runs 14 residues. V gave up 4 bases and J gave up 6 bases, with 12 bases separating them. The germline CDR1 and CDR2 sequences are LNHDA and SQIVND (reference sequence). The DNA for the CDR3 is TGTGCCAGTAGTAGGACAGCGGTCGCCGGGGAGCTGTTTTTT. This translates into CASSRTAVAGELFF.

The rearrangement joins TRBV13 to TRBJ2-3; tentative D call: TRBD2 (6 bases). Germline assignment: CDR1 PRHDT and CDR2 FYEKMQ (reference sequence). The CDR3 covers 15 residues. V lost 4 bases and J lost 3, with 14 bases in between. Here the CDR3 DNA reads TGTGCCAGCAGCTCCCGACTAGAAGGGACAGATACGCAGTATTTT. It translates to CASSSRLEGTDTQYF.

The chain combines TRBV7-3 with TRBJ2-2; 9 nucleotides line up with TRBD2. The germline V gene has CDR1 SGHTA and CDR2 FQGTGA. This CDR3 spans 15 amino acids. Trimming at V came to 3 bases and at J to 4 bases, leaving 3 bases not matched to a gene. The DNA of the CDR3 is TGTGCCAGCAGCTTCTCACTAGCGGGCACCGGGGAGCTGTTTTTT. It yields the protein CASSFSLAGTGELFF.

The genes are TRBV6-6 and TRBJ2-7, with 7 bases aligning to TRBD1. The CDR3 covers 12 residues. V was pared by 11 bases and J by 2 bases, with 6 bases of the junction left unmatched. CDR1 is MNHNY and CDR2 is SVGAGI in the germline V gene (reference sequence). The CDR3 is CASSGTAYEQYF. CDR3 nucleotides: TGTGCCTCGTCGGGGACAGCCTACGAGCAGTACTTC.

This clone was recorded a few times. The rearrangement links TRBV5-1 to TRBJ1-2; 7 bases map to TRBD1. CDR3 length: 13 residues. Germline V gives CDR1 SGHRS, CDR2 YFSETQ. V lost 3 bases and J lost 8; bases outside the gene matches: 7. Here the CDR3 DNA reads TGCGCCAGCAGCTGGGACAGCTTGGGAGGCTACACCTTC. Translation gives CASSWDSLGGYTF. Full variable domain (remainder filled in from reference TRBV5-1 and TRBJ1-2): KAGVTQTPRYLIKTRGQQVTLSCSPISGHRSVSWYQQTPGQGLQFLFEYFSETQRNKGNFPGRFSGRQFSNSRSEMNVSTLELGDSALYLCASSWDSLGGYTFGSGTRLTVV.

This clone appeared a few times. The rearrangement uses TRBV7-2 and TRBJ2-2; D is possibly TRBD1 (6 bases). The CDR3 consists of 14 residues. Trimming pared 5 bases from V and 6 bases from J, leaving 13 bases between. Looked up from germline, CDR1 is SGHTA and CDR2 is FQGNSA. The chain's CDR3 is CASSRDRSSGELFF. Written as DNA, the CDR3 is TGTGCCAGCAGCCGCGACAGGTCTTCCGGGGAGCTGTTTTTT.